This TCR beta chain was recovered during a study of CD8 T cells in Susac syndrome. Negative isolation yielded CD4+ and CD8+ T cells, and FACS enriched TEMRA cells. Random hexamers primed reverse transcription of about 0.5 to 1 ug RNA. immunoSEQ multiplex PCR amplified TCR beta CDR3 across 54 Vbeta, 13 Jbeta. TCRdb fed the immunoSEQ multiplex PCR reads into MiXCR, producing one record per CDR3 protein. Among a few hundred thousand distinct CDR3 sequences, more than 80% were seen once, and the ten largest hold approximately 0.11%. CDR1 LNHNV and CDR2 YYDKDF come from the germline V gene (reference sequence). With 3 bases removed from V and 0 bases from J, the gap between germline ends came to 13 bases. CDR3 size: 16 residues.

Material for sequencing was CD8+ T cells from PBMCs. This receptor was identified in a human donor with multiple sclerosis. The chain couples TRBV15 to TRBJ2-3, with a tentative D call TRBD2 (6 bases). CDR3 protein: CATSSRLAPSTDTQYF. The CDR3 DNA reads TGTGCCACCAGCAGTCGGCTAGCGCCCAGCACAGATACGCAGTATTTT.